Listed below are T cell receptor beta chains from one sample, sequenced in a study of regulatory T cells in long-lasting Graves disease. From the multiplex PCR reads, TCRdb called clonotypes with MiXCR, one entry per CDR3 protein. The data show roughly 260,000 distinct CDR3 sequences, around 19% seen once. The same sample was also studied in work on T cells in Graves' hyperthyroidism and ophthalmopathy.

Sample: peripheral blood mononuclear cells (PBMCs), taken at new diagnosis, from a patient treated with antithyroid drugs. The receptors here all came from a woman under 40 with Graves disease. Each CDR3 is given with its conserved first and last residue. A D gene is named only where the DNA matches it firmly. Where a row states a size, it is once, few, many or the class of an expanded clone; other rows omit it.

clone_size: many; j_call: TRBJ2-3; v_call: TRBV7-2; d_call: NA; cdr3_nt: TGTGCCAGCAGCTTAAGGAGGTCAGATACGCAGTATTTT; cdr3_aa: CASSLRRSDTQYF
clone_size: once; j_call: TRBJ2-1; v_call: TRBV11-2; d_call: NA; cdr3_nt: TGTGCCAGCAGCTTAGTGAGCGGAGCGTTCAATGAGCAGTTCTTC; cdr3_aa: CASSLVSGAFNEQFF
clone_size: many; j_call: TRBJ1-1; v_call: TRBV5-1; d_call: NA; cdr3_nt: TGCGCCAGCAGCTGGAAGGGACTCCGACTGACCACTGAAGCTTTCTTT; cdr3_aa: CASSWKGLRLTTEAFF
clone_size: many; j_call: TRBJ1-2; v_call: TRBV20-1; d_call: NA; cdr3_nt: TGCAGTGCTCCCCAGGAATTCTATGGCTACACCTTC; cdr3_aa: CSAPQEFYGYTF
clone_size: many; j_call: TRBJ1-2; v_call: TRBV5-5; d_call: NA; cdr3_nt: TGTGCCAGCAGCCCCATGGGGCGATGGTATGGCTACACCTTC; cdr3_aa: CASSPMGRWYGYTF
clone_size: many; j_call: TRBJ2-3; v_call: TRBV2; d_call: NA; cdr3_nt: TGTGCCAGCAGTGAAGTTCGAAGCACAGATACGCAGTATTTT; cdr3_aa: CASSEVRSTDTQYF
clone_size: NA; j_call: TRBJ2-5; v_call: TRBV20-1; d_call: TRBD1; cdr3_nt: TGCAGTGCCACCGAAATAAGGACAGGGTATTCTCGGTTATCGGAGACCCAGTACTTC; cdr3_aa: CSATEIRTGYSRLSETQYF
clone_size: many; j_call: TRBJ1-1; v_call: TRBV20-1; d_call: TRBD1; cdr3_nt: TGCAGTGCTCGGGACAGGGCTAACACTGAAGCTTTCTTT; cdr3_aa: CSARDRANTEAFF
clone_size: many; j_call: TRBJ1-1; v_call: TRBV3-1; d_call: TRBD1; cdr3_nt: TGTGCCAGCAGCCAAGCTGCAGGGGGAGAAGCTTTCTTT; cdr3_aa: CASSQAAGGEAFF
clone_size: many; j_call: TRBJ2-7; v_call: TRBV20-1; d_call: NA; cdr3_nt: TGCAGTGCTGGTTATAGTGGGAGCGGTGAGCAGTACTTC; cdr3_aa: CSAGYSGSGEQYF
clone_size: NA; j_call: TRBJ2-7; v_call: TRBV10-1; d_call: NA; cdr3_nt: TGCGCCAGCAGCCCCGGTGAGGCGGCCTACGAGCAGTACTTC; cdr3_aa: CASSPGEAAYEQYF
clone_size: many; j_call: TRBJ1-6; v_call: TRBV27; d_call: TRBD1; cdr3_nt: TGTGCCAGCAGTTTACAGGGGGCGCGATCACCCCTCCACTTT; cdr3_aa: CASSLQGARSPLHF
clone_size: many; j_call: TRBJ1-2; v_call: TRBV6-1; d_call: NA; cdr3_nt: TGTGCCAGCAGTACCTCTGGGGCTGCAAGTGGCTACACCTTC; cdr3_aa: CASSTSGAASGYTF
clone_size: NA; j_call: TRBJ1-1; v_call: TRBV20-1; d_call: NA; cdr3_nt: TGCAGTGCTAGCGACAGTAACCCTGAAGCTCTCTTT; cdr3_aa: CSASDSNPEALF
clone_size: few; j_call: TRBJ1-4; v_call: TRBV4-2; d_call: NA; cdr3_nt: TGTGCCAGCAGCCATCAGGGGTCAGCTAATGAAAAACTGTTTTTT; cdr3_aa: CASSHQGSANEKLFF
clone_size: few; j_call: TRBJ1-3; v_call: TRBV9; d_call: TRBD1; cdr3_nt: TGTGCCAGCAGCCCCCGACAGGGGGATGTTGGAAACACCATATATTTT; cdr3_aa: CASSPRQGDVGNTIYF
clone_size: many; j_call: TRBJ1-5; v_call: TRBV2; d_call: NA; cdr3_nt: TGTGCCAGCAGGGCTGACACTAGCAATCAGCCCCAGCATTTT; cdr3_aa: CASRADTSNQPQHF
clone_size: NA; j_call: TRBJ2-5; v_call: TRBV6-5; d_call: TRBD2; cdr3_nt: TGTGCCAGCAGTTACACTAGCGGGGCCACAGAGACCCAGTACTTC; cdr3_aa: CASSYTSGATETQYF
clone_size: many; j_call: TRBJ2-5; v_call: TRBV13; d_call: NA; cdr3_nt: TGTGCCAGCAGCGTCCAAAGGGGTTGGACCCAGTACTTC; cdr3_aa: CASSVQRGWTQYF
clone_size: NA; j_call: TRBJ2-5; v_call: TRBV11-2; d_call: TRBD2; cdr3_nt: TGTGCCAGCAGTCGGGGGGAGGAGGAGACCCAGTACTTC; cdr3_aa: CASSRGEEETQYF